The rows below give T cell receptor beta chains drawn from one sample of a study of human T cells and chemical hapten exposure. MiXCR, applied by TCRdb to the RACE reads, yields one record per CDR3 protein. The sample holds 96,000 or so distinct CDR3 sequences, 7% to 10% seen once. The sequences come from whole blood, collected in connection with sensitization to the hapten diphenylcyclopropenone (DPC). The receptors were gathered from a woman aged 40 to 50 with alopecia areata. Some clones in this sample may be carry-over from other donors' samples. CDR3s include the opening cysteine and the closing phenylalanine or tryptophan. D genes are given only for firm matches. Clone size is shown for a subset of rows, as once, few, many or a class of expanded clone.

v_gene	abundance	j_gene	d_gene	CDR3nt	CDR3aa
TRBV28	many	TRBJ1-1	TRBD1	TGTGCCACAGGGGGCATCCACACTGAAGCTTTCTTT	CATGGIHTEAFF
TRBV5-1	few	TRBJ2-5	TRBD2	TGCGCCAGCAGCCCGGGGGGAGTGGAGACCCAGTACTTC	CASSPGGVETQYF
TRBV7-2	few	TRBJ2-7	-	TGTGCCAGCAGCTTAGCCAGGGGAGACGAGCAGTACTTC	CASSLARGDEQYF
TRBV7-2	many	TRBJ2-7	TRBD2	TGTGCCAGCAGCCCTTGGGAGGGCTTAAACGAGCAGTACTTC	CASSPWEGLNEQYF
TRBV27	-	TRBJ2-5	-	TGTGCCAGCAGTTTATACTCCGAAGAGACCCAGTACTTC	CASSLYSEETQYF
TRBV4-2	-	TRBJ2-4	TRBD1	TGTGCCAGCAGCCAAACCACAGGGGGCGTCAAAAACATTCAGTACTTC	CASSQTTGGVKNIQYF
TRBV28	-	TRBJ2-1	-	TGTGCCAGCAGTTTACGGGAACCCCATTTCTTC	CASSLREPHFF
TRBV29-1	many	TRBJ2-7	-	TGCAGCGCCCTCGGGGAGACCTACGAGCAGTACTTC	CSALGETYEQYF
TRBV28	-	TRBJ2-2	TRBD1	TGTGCCAGCAGTTTATACAGGGGGCTCGGAACCGGGGAGCTGTTTTTT	CASSLYRGLGTGELFF
TRBV5-4	many	TRBJ2-7	TRBD1	TGTGCCAGCAGCACAACAGGGGCCTACGAGCAGTACTTC	CASSTTGAYEQYF
TRBV6-1	-	TRBJ2-1	-	TGTGCCAGCAGTGCCTTTTCGGTCGGCGCCTACAATGAGCAGTTCTTC	CASSAFSVGAYNEQFF
TRBV10-3	-	TRBJ2-1	-	TGTGCCATCAGTGAGGGCCAGCTGGGTGAGCAGTTCTTC	CAISEGQLGEQFF
TRBV25-1	few	TRBJ2-1	-	TGTGCCAGCAGTGCCGGGAGATCCATTGTAGATGAGCAGTTCTTC	CASSAGRSIVDEQFF
TRBV7-8	many	TRBJ2-1	-	TGTGCCAGCAGCTTATGGATGAGAAATGAGCAGTTCTTC	CASSLWMRNEQFF
TRBV6-1	few	TRBJ2-1	TRBD2	TGTGCCAGCAGTGGGCCACTAGCGGGAGACCCCAATGAGCAGTTCTTC	CASSGPLAGDPNEQFF
TRBV29-1	few	TRBJ2-1	-	TGCAGCGTTGCCGGGATGAATGAGCAGTTCTTC	CSVAGMNEQFF
TRBV12-3/TRBV12-4	many	TRBJ1-6	TRBD1	TGTGCCAGCAGCAGAAGCGGGACAGGGAATTCACCCCTCCACTTT	CASSRSGTGNSPLHF
TRBV20-1	-	TRBJ1-5	-	TGCAGTGCTAGGCTAGGACATAGCAATCAGCCCCAGCATTTT	CSARLGHSNQPQHF
TRBV29-1	-	TRBJ1-1	TRBD1	TGCAGCGTTCGGGGACAGGGGGAACTTACTGAAGCTTTCTTT	CSVRGQGELTEAFF
TRBV6-2/TRBV6-3	few	TRBJ2-2	-	TGTGCAGTAGCGAACACCGGGGAGCTGTTTTTT	CAVANTGELFF
TRBV6-5	few	TRBJ2-3	TRBD2	TGTGCCAGCAGCCATGCGAAAGGGACTAGAAAGGACACAGATACGCAGTATTTT	CASSHAKGTRKDTDTQYF
TRBV5-5	many	TRBJ2-7	-	TGTGCCAGCAGCTTGTGGGGGTCCTCCTCGTACGAGCAGTACTTC	CASSLWGSSSYEQYF
TRBV18	few	TRBJ2-1	TRBD2	TGTGCCAGCTCACCCGCTAGCGGGAGATCTTACAATGAGCAGTTCTTC	CASSPASGRSYNEQFF
TRBV30	many	TRBJ1-2	-	TGTGCCTGGAGTGTGTGGGACTATGGCTACACCTTC	CAWSVWDYGYTF
TRBV27	few	TRBJ1-6	-	TGTGCCAGCACGAATCTGATTGGTAGAGAATATTCACCCCTCCACTTT	CASTNLIGREYSPLHF
TRBV12-3/TRBV12-4	-	TRBJ1-1	-	TGTGCCAGCAGAGTAGACAGCCTGAACACTGAAGCTTTCTTT	CASRVDSLNTEAFF
TRBV7-8	few	TRBJ2-5	-	TGTGCCAGCAGCATCAGGGTTTTGGAGACCCAGTACTTC	CASSIRVLETQYF
TRBV7-2	many	TRBJ2-1	TRBD1	TGTGCCAGCAGCCAACGGGACAGGGGGGTCTATGAGCAGTTCTTC	CASSQRDRGVYEQFF
TRBV3-1	many	TRBJ1-1	-	TGTGCCAGCAGCCAGGGGAGGGAAGGGGAAATGAACACTGAAGCTTTCTTT	CASSQGREGEMNTEAFF
TRBV9	many	TRBJ2-1	-	TGTGCCAGCAGCGTTGACACTAGCAGCGGGTACAATGAGCAGTTCTTC	CASSVDTSSGYNEQFF
TRBV20-1	many	TRBJ2-7	-	TGCAGTGCTAGAGATTGGGGGAAAGGGTACGAGCAGTACTTC	CSARDWGKGYEQYF
TRBV6-1	once	TRBJ2-2	-	TGTGCCAGCAGTGAGCGGCAGGGGTCGGACGGGGAGCTGTTTTTT	CASSERQGSDGELFF
TRBV12-3/TRBV12-4	few	TRBJ2-7	TRBD1	TGTGCCAGTTCGTCAGCCTATCCCGCAGGGGGCAAGGAGCAGTACTTC	CASSSAYPAGGKEQYF
TRBV12-3/TRBV12-4	-	TRBJ2-7	TRBD1	TGTGCCAGCAGAAAACAGGGGTCCTACGAGCAGTACTTC	CASRKQGSYEQYF
TRBV19	-	TRBJ1-5	-	TGTGCCAGTACGGAGCCCAATCAGCCCCAGCATTTT	CASTEPNQPQHF
TRBV28	-	TRBJ2-1	-	TGTGCCAGCAGTTCAGCGGCGGACGGCTACAATGAGCAGTTCTTC	CASSSAADGYNEQFF
TRBV29-1	many	TRBJ2-1	TRBD2	TGCAGCGTTACGGGAGGGAGCTCCTACAATGAGCAGTTCTTC	CSVTGGSSYNEQFF
TRBV20-1	many	TRBJ2-5	-	TGCAGTGCTAGCCCCGCAGAGGCTAGTGGAGAGACCCAGTACTTC	CSASPAEASGETQYF
TRBV6-1	many	TRBJ2-3	TRBD1	TGTGCCAGCAGGCCCCTAAGGACAGGGCAAGATACGCAGTATTTT	CASRPLRTGQDTQYF
TRBV29-1	many	TRBJ2-7	TRBD2	TGCAGCGTTGAATTGAGCGGGAGGGCCGGTTGGTCCTACGAGCAGTACTTC	CSVELSGRAGWSYEQYF
TRBV7-8	-	TRBJ2-7	-	TGTGCCAGCAGCTTGGACCTCGGGGCCTACGAGCAGTACTTC	CASSLDLGAYEQYF
TRBV20-1	few	TRBJ2-7	-	TGCAGTGCTGGAGGCAGGGACTTCTCCTACGAGCAGTACTTC	CSAGGRDFSYEQYF
TRBV28	many	TRBJ2-1	-	TGTGCCAGCCTCCGGGGAGGCAGTTACAATGAGCAGTTCTTC	CASLRGGSYNEQFF
TRBV29-1	many	TRBJ2-5	TRBD1	TGCAGCGTTGGCAGGGGGCACGAGACCCAGTACTTC	CSVGRGHETQYF
TRBV28	-	TRBJ2-7	TRBD1	TGTGCCAGCAGTCAAGACAGGGCTAGCTCCTACGAGCAGTACTTC	CASSQDRASSYEQYF
TRBV6-4	-	TRBJ2-2	-	TGTGCCAGCAGTGACGCAAACGCGGGGGAGCTGTTTTTT	CASSDANAGELFF
TRBV24-1	many	TRBJ1-2	TRBD1	TGTGCCACCAGTGAAAGGGACAGAAGGGGCTACACCTTC	CATSERDRRGYTF
TRBV10-3	few	TRBJ2-7	-	TGTGCCATCAGTGATAGTAGAACAGTGATACTTTACGAGCAGTACTTC	CAISDSRTVILYEQYF
TRBV11-2	-	TRBJ1-6	-	TGTGCCAGCAGCTTAGATGGAGCAGGGTCACCCCTCCACTTT	CASSLDGAGSPLHF
TRBV2	few	TRBJ2-7	TRBD2	TGTGCCAGCAGTGACGGGAGGGTCTACGAGCAGTACTTC	CASSDGRVYEQYF